This section outlines one T cell receptor (beta chain) sequence together with its context. No antigen is known for it. V was shortened by 5 bases and J by 0 bases, with 14 bases between the two germline ends. Germline V lookup: CDR1 SNHLY, CDR2 FYNNEI. CDR3 length equals 16 residues. Here immunoSEQ multiplex PCR was the method, and the copy in TCRdb shows in-frame clones only, minus some. The sample contains 150,000 to 200,000 clones, approximately 95% of which appear only once. These data belong to a study of T cell responses to AZD1222 COVID-19 vaccine. General observations from the study: Targeting of unmutated variant regions was reportedly seen in nearly half of spike-specific TCRs.

This TCR was recovered from an adult in good health. The input for sequencing was peripheral blood, taken on day 0 of AZD1222 vaccination. J is TRBJ1-3 and V is TRBV2; tentative D call: TRBD1 (6 bases). As DNA, the CDR3 is TGTGCCAGCAGTAAGACAGGACTGGACTCTGGAAACACCATATATTTT. Translating gives CASSKTGLDSGNTIYF.